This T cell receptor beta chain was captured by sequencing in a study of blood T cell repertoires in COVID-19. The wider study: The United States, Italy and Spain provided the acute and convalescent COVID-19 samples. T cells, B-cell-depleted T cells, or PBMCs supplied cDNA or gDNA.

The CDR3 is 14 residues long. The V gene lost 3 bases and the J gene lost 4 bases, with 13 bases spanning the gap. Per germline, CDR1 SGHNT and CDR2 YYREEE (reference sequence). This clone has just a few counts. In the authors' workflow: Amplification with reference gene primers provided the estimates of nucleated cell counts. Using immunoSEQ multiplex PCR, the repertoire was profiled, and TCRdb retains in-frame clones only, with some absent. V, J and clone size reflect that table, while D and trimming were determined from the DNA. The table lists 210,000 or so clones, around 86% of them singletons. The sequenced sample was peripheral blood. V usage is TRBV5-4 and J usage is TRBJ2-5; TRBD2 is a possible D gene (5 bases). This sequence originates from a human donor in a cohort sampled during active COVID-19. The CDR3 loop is CASSSKKAGETQYF. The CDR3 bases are TGTGCCAGCAGCTCCAAGAAGGCGGGAGAGACCCAGTACTTC.